This passage covers 15 T cell receptor beta chains from one sample sequenced in a study of blood T cell repertoires in COVID-19. Clones were sequenced by immunoSEQ multiplex PCR, and TCRdb holds only the in-frame ones, with some missing. The data contain 150,000 or so clones, about 80% of them singletons. Sequencing was performed on PBMCs or T cells enriched from blood (not recorded which). The origin of the receptors is a man aged 45-65 years who had recovered from COVID-19.

The J gene is TRBJ1-1, the V gene TRBV12-3 or TRBV12-4; D unresolved. This CDR3 region has 11 residues. Trimming cost V 7 bases and J 5 bases, with 8 bases left between them. For the CDR3, the DNA is TGTGCCAGCAATGCGGGGACTGAAGCTTTCTTT. This codes for CASNAGTEAFF.

In this sample, this clone turned up a few times. The chain couples TRBV7-8 to TRBJ2-1, with D maybe TRBD2 (6 bases). Germline V gene data show CDR1 as SGHVS and CDR2 as FQNEAQ. This CDR3 spans 15 amino acids. V lost 0 bases and J lost 4, with 10 bases in between. CDR3 sequence: CASSLARGSYNEQFF. Here the CDR3 DNA reads TGTGCCAGCAGCTTAGCGCGGGGAAGTTACAATGAGCAGTTCTTC.

This clone has just a few counts. The chain couples TRBV9 to TRBJ2-7, with D possibly being TRBD1 (5 bases). Germline CDR1 is SGDLS and CDR2 is YYNGEE. V lost 3 bases and J lost 2, with 9 bases in between. This CDR3 has 13 amino acids. CDR3 DNA sequence: TGTGCCAGCAGCGCCCAGGACACCTACGAGCAGTACTTC. Its protein is CASSAQDTYEQYF.

J is TRBJ2-6 and V is TRBV4-3; D is ambiguous. With 1 base removed from V and 0 bases from J, the gap between germline ends came to 4 bases. The CDR3 extends over 15 amino acids. Germline assignment: CDR1 LGHNA and CDR2 YSLEER. The CDR3 nucleotides are TGCGCCAGCAGCCAAGCTCGCTCTGGGGCCAACGTCCTGACTTTC. Residues: CASSQARSGANVLTF.

This chain's CDR3 is CASRQGAQEQYF. CDR3 DNA sequence: TGTGCCAGTAGACAGGGGGCTCAAGAGCAGTACTTC. The chain employs TRBV27 and TRBJ2-7; 10 bases align to TRBD1. CDR3 length: 12 residues. The V and J ends lost 9 bases and 7 bases, in that order; junction bases with no gene match: 6. The germline V gene encodes CDR1 MNHEY and CDR2 SMNVEV (reference sequence).

The chain couples TRBV27 to TRBJ1-6; 10 bases fit TRBD1. The J segment lost 9 bases and the V segment lost 5 bases, leaving 7 bases of the junction unmatched. Per germline, CDR1 MNHEY and CDR2 SMNVEV (reference sequence). The CDR3 has 15 amino acids. The CDR3 reads CASSGTGDRGSPLHF. In DNA, the CDR3 is TGTGCCAGCAGTGGGACAGGGGATCGTGGTTCACCCCTCCACTTT.

The rearrangement uses TRBV5-1 and TRBJ2-2; D is undetermined. The CDR3 loop spans 14 amino acids. From germline, CDR1 is SGHRS and CDR2 YFSETQ. The V end was cut by 3 bases, the J end by 5 bases, with 11 bases between. CDR3 bases: TGCGCCAGCAGCTCGGTTCGCTCTACCGGGGAGCTGTTTTTT. Residues: CASSSVRSTGELFF.

The CDR3 is CASSDRQGGGYTF. CDR3 in DNA: TGTGCCAGTAGTGACAGACAGGGTGGCGGCTACACCTTC. V is TRBV19 and J is TRBJ1-2; 7 nucleotides line up with TRBD1. The CDR3 contains 13 residues. CDR1 and CDR2 (germline): LNHDA, SQIVND (reference sequence). Trimming removed 5 bases from V and 8 bases from J; junction bases left unmatched: 8.

The chain recombines TRBV7-9 with TRBJ1-4; tentative D call: TRBD1 (6 bases). The length of the CDR3 is 15 residues. Trimming shortened V by 0 bases and J by 8 bases, and 13 bases separated the two germline ends. CDR1 and CDR2 (germline): SEHNR, FQNEAQ (reference sequence). CDR3 residues: CASSLAGRGREKLFF. CDR3 coding DNA: TGTGCCAGCAGCTTAGCGGGCAGGGGCAGAGAAAAACTGTTTTTT. The variable domain in full, completed from reference TRBV7-9 and TRBJ1-4, reads DTGVSQNPRHKITKRGQNVTFRCDPISEHNRLYWYRQTLGQGPEFLTYFQNEAQLEKSRLLSDRFSAERPKGSFSTLEIQRTEQGDSAMYLCASSLAGRGREKLFFGSGTQLSVL.

In nucleotides, the CDR3 is TGTGCCAGCAGCCAAGGGACAGGGGGCCTGAGGATTAATCAGCCCCAGCATTTT. It specifies CASSQGTGGLRINQPQHF. This chain connects TRBV4-2 to TRBJ1-5, with 11 bases that match TRBD1. The ends lost 1 base at V and 4 bases at J; junction bases unmatched: 9. The germline V gene has CDR1 LGHNA and CDR2 YNFKEQ. The CDR3 has 18 amino acids.

The V and J genes are TRBV6-2 or TRBV6-3 and TRBJ2-1, with 10 bases aligning to TRBD2. J gave up 5 bases and V 6 bases, and 10 bases lay outside the gene matches. CDR1 MNHEY and CDR2 SVGEGT come from the germline V gene. CDR3 length: 16 residues. The CDR3 reads CASSPRPSGGNNEQFF. CDR3 nucleotides: TGTGCCAGCAGCCCCCGACCTAGCGGGGGAAACAATGAGCAGTTCTTC.

This sequence joins TRBV28 and TRBJ1-2, with a weak D call TRBD1 (5 bases). The CDR3 is made up of 12 amino acids. The V and J ends lost 2 bases and 8 bases respectively, with 9 bases between them. Germline V lookup: CDR1 MDHEN, CDR2 SYDVKM. The CDR3 is CASSLGGEGYTF. The CDR3 DNA reads as TGTGCCAGCAGTTTAGGGGGGGAAGGCTACACCTTC.

The chain joins TRBV24-1 to TRBJ2-1; TRBD1 matches 10 bases. The junction had 5 bases not matched to a gene; V was cut back by 6 bases and J by 4 bases. Germline V gene lookup returns CDR1 KGHDR and CDR2 SFDVKD. This CDR3 has 15 residues. CDR3 coding DNA: TGTGCCACCAGTACCGGGACAGGGGCTTACAATGAGCAGTTCTTC. Translation gives CATSTGTGAYNEQFF.

The chain links TRBV19 to TRBJ2-6, with 7 bases aligning to TRBD1. The CDR3 has 15 residues. V was pared by 6 bases and J by 1 base, with 3 bases of the junction left unmatched. From germline, CDR1 is LNHDA and CDR2 SQIVND (reference sequence). CDR3 sequence (DNA): TGTGCCAGTAGCTTACAGGGGTCTGGGGCCAACGTCCTGACTTTC. It specifies CASSLQGSGANVLTF.

This chain uses TRBV4-2 with TRBJ1-1; 8 bases are shared with TRBD1. Germline lookup yields CDR1 LGHNA and CDR2 YNFKEQ. With V trimmed by 4 bases and J by 1 base, 8 bases remained unmatched. CDR3 length: 16 amino acids. In DNA, the CDR3 is TGTGCCAGCAGCCGCTCCCAGACAGGGGCGAACACTGAAGCTTTCTTT. It yields the protein CASSRSQTGANTEAFF.